The next 6 T cell receptor beta chains were all read from a single sample in a study of sequential checkpoint blockade in melanoma. Treatment specified: randomized to nivolumab then ipilimumab (arm A) or the reverse (arm B). Generated by immunoSEQ multiplex PCR, the TCRdb table keeps only in-frame clones and is missing some. The sample yields more than 2,500 clones, roughly 30% seen once. Sequencing used tumor tissue (inferred from file names), obtained from a patient given nivolumab and ipilimumab in sequence. These receptors came from a human donor with melanoma.

This clone was recorded a few times. The chain recombines TRBV6-8 with TRBJ2-7; TRBD1 might be the D (6 bases). V was trimmed by 0 bases and J by 3 bases, leaving 12 bases between them. Germline values: CDR1 MNHGY, CDR2 SAAAGT. The CDR3 contains 15 residues. The CDR3 nucleotides read TGTGCCAGCAGTTACTCGAGGGACACCAACTACGAGCAGTACTTC. Translated: CASSYSRDTNYEQYF.

This clone is classed as medium-sized. This chain connects TRBV11-3 to TRBJ2-7; D possibly corresponds to TRBD1 (6 bases). The V and J ends lost 6 bases and 2 bases respectively, with 14 bases between them. The CDR3 consists of 14 residues. Per germline, CDR1 SGHNT and CDR2 YENEEA. This CDR3 reads CASSQSGQTYEQYF. The DNA of the CDR3 is TGTGCCAGCAGTCAATCCGGACAGACCTACGAGCAGTACTTC. The entire variable domain, with the rest obtained from reference TRBV11-3 and TRBJ2-7, is as follows: EAGVVQSPRYKIIEKKQPVAFWCNPISGHNTLYWYLQNLGQGPELLIRYENEEAVDDSQLPKDRFSAERLKGVDSTLKIQPAELGDSAVYLCASSQSGQTYEQYFGPGTRLTVT.

The rearrangement links TRBV6-9 to TRBJ2-3; D is uncertain. In germline, CDR1 is MNHGY, CDR2 SVAAGI. CDR3 length: 14 residues. Trimming removed 5 bases from V and 6 bases from J, with 15 bases in between. As DNA, the CDR3 is TGTGCCAGCAGTCCCGACGATGGCTGGGATACGCAGTATTTT. The encoded protein is CASSPDDGWDTQYF.

J is TRBJ1-1 and V is TRBV27; D is uncertain. Germline V lookup: CDR1 MNHEY, CDR2 SMNVEV (reference sequence). The V end was cut by 6 bases, the J end by 1 base, with 12 bases between. The CDR3 extends over 14 amino acids. CDR3 protein: CASRAGRENTEAFF. CDR3 sequence (DNA): TGTGCCAGCAGGGCAGGTAGGGAGAACACTGAAGCTTTCTTT.

This clone turned up a few times. The chain joins TRBV6-8 to TRBJ1-5, with a weak D call TRBD1 (5 bases). Trimming removed 5 bases from V and 3 bases from J, with 11 bases in between. Germline CDR1 reads MNHGY; CDR2 reads SAAAGT. The CDR3 runs 14 residues. CDR3 amino acids: CASSPTGYNQPQHF. CDR3 in DNA: TGTGCCAGCAGTCCCACAGGTTACAATCAGCCCCAGCATTTT.

This clone appeared once. V usage is TRBV19 and J usage is TRBJ2-3; 11 bases match TRBD2. CDR3 length equals 15 residues. Trimming at V came to 5 bases and at J to 4 bases, leaving 5 bases not matched to a gene. Germline CDR1 LNHDA, CDR2 SQIVND (reference sequence). The CDR3 region has the DNA TGTGCCAGTAGTTCACTAGCGGGAGTCGCAGATACGCAGTATTTT. Protein sequence: CASSSLAGVADTQYF.